The rows below give T cell receptor beta chains drawn from one sample of a study of cytomegalovirus exposure and HLA in healthy donors. Clones were read by immunoSEQ multiplex PCR, and TCRdb kept only the in-frame ones, dropping some. The data contain about 93,000 clones, around four fifths of them singletons. Specimen: PBMCs. The receptor source for this set is a middle-aged woman in good health and CMV-seronegative. The conserved cysteine and the conserved F or W are not part of the CDR3 here.

v_call | cdr3_aa
TRBV7-7 | ASSPQTGGVQETQY
TRBV18 | ASSPTSGVPYNEQF
TRBV29-1 | SVDTSGGETQY
TRBV28 | ASRHRDGQPQH
TRBV28 | ASSWGQREAF
TRBV5-1 | ASSLDRGGNTIY
TRBV28 | ASSSSFTEAF
TRBV15 | ATSRGSGGSGTGELF
TRBV19 | ASKLGSSYEQY
TRBV6-6 | ASSSGGCT
TRBV18 | ASSPESRGFVGYT
TRBV6-1 | ASSESGQANNEKLF
TRBV7-2 | ASSGRAGSSNQPQH
TRBV6-1 | ASRRTGDFQPQH
TRBV5-8 | ASRGEIREGEQY
TRBV2 | ASKGGAEAF
TRBV29-1 | SVRTSGRRGNEQF
TRBV5-1 | ASSDRQGGTYEQY
TRBV2 | ASSTTVGQGYGYT
TRBV19 | ASSITMAPRGSEQY
TRBV9 | ASSATVTGELF
TRBV7-9 | ASRRGGEDTQY
TRBV2 | ASSSGQATYEQY
TRBV29-1 | SAEGRGMDEQY
TRBV9 | ASSLPPRSTDTQY
TRBV11-1 | ASSPGQLNTGELF
TRBV30 | AWDGLAGVNTQY
TRBV6-6 | ASSYSGPQVEQY
TRBV28 | ASSLGKRAGHEQY
TRBV27 | ASTSNHRGQSYGYT
TRBV28 | ASSLYGVGNQPQH
TRBV6-8 | ASSIPQRGRSTDTQY
TRBV29-1 | SVQRGGITEAF
TRBV27 | ASSRPSGSSYNEQF
TRBV5-1 | ASSLAGGFGGNTIY
TRBV9 | ASSVGSSGSGYTQY
TRBV15 | ATSGGEGTSGSWAYNEQF
TRBV6-1 | ASSDPGDQPQH
TRBV6-5 | ASSLTGGCEQY
TRBV29-1 | SGSGSSYNEQF
TRBV5-1 | ASSLGVAGGGEQY
TRBV27 | ASSNFGTSGRSSSYNGQF
TRBV7-6 | VSSLELAGAGQETQY
TRBV18 | ASSEGFEAF
TRBV27 | ASSPLTGRVRYEQY
TRBV21-1 | ASSTITFGTRNTDTQY
TRBV28 | ASLGGGQPQH
TRBV18 | ASSTWGLWETQY